Presented here are 24 T cell receptor beta chains from one specimen sequenced in a study of glioma-infiltrating T cells after dendritic cell vaccination (dated by TCRdb to between 2015 and 2016). The library relied on the immunoSEQ multiplex PCR assay. TCRdb holds this immuneACCESS table with in-frame rearrangements only. Some clones are missing; in checked studies, unresolved V genes explain under half, and the rest has no known cause. The sample profile shows over 80,000 clones; roughly 90% of them were found once. The ten largest make up 3.2% of the sample. Source: blood, taken before dendritic cell vaccination. The receptors stem from a human donor with glioblastoma.

The V call is TRBV2, the J call TRBJ2-3, with no clear D. V dropped 6 bases and J dropped 6 bases, with 10 bases sitting between them. This CDR3 comprises 12 residues. Germline CDR1 reads SNHLY; CDR2 reads FYNNEI. The CDR3 sequence: CASRQTRDTQYF. DNA for the CDR3: TGTGCCAGCAGACAAACGAGGGATACGCAGTATTTT.

The chain recombines TRBV27 with TRBJ2-3; D remains unclear. Trimming cost V 2 bases and J 0 bases, with 9 bases left between them. The CDR3 has 15 residues. Germline CDR1 is MNHEY and CDR2 is SMNVEV (reference sequence). This CDR3 is CASSLGSFSTDTQYF. In DNA form, the CDR3 reads TGTGCCAGCAGTTTAGGCTCATTTAGCACAGATACGCAGTATTTT.

Written as DNA, the CDR3 is TGTGCCTGGAGAGACGGGCGGGACGCAGGCTCCTACGAGCAGTACTTC. It codes for CAWRDGRDAGSYEQYF. This chain links TRBV30 with TRBJ2-7; D perhaps matches TRBD2 (6 bases). The CDR3 loop spans 16 amino acids. Trimming pared 3 bases from V and 0 bases from J, leaving 18 bases between. Germline loops: CDR1 GTSNPN, CDR2 SVGIG (reference sequence).

J is TRBJ1-3 and V is TRBV7-8; D might be TRBD1 (6 bases). Germline loops: CDR1 SGHVS, CDR2 FQNEAQ. This CDR3 is 14 amino acids long. Trimming took 4 bases from V and 2 from J, leaving 9 bases between them. CDR3 in DNA: TGTGCCAGCAGCTCTGGGGACACTGGAAACACCATATATTTT. This codes for CASSSGDTGNTIYF.

This chain uses TRBV6-6 with TRBJ1-2; perhaps TRBD1 as D (6 bases). This CDR3 comprises 14 residues. Trimming stripped 6 bases from V and 10 bases from J, with 21 bases between. Germline CDR1 and CDR2: MNHNY and SVGAGI (reference sequence). The CDR3 DNA reads as TGTGCCAGCAGCTTGCCGGGACACGGCCTTGACTACACCTTC. Protein product: CASSLPGHGLDYTF.

The V call is TRBV29-1, the J call TRBJ2-3; 7 bases agree with TRBD1. Germline V lookup: CDR1 SQVTM, CDR2 ANQGSEA. The length of the CDR3 is 12 residues. The J segment lost 6 bases and the V segment lost 4 bases, leaving 4 bases of the junction unmatched. For the CDR3, the DNA is TGCAGCGTTGGAGGGGGCATGGATACGCAGTATTTT. Translating gives CSVGGGMDTQYF.

CDR3 region: CASSLGGSYNEQFF. In nucleotides, the CDR3 is TGTGCCAGCAGCTTGGGGGGGTCCTACAATGAGCAGTTCTTC. This chain joins TRBV7-9 and TRBJ2-1; 7 nucleotides agree with TRBD2. This CDR3 has 14 amino acids. Germline trimming cut 3 bases from V and 1 base from J; bases unmatched to any gene: 0. Germline assignment: CDR1 SEHNR and CDR2 FQNEAQ (reference sequence).

The CDR3 nucleotides are TGTGCCAGCAGTGTTGGAGATTACGAGCAGTACTTC. It codes for CASSVGDYEQYF. The chain combines TRBV2 with TRBJ2-7; D gene uncertain. Germline CDR1 and CDR2: SNHLY and FYNNEI. There are 12 residues in the CDR3. Between the trimmed V and J ends, which lost 4 bases and 4 bases, there was a span of 8 bases.

This chain connects TRBV19 to TRBJ2-7, with D maybe TRBD2 (5 bases). This CDR3 comprises 15 residues. Trimming shortened V by 2 bases and J by 1 base, and 12 bases separated the two germline ends. Germline V gene sequence: CDR1 LNHDA, CDR2 SQIVND (reference sequence). The CDR3 sequence: CASSISSGHSYEQYF. DNA of the CDR3: TGTGCCAGTAGTATATCCAGCGGTCATTCCTACGAGCAGTACTTC.

The chain uses TRBV28 and TRBJ1-5; D is perhaps TRBD1 (5 bases). CDR3 length: 20 residues. Trimming pared 7 bases from V and 0 bases from J, leaving 28 bases between. Germline lookup yields CDR1 MDHEN and CDR2 SYDVKM. CDR3 sequence: CASNPRGIYRTEYSNQPQHF. CDR3 sequence (DNA): TGTGCCAGCAATCCAAGGGGTATCTACCGAACCGAATATAGCAATCAGCCCCAGCATTTT.

The gene calls are TRBV19 and TRBJ2-5; 8 bases are a match to TRBD2. CDR3 length: 20 amino acids. The V gene's germline CDR1 is LNHDA and CDR2 SQIVND (reference sequence). V shed 5 bases and J 5 bases; nucleotides not matched to a gene: 25. CDR3 loop: CASSWSLITGGSGTSETQYF. The CDR3 DNA reads TGTGCCAGTAGTTGGTCGTTGATAACGGGGGGTAGCGGGACGAGTGAGACCCAGTACTTC.

The chain combines TRBV6-6 with TRBJ1-6, with 9 nucleotides matching TRBD1. V shed 2 bases, J shed 8 bases, and the junction held 7 bases outside the gene matches. CDR1 is MNHNY, CDR2 SVGAGI, per germline (reference sequence). There are 16 residues in the CDR3. The CDR3 sequence is CASSYRPGQGHSPLHF. In DNA, the CDR3 is TGTGCCAGCAGTTACAGGCCGGGACAGGGACATTCACCCCTCCACTTT.

This chain links TRBV5-1 with TRBJ2-1; 8 nucleotides agree with TRBD2. The CDR3 is made up of 18 amino acids. The trim removed 2 bases at V and 4 bases at J, leaving 14 bases unmatched. The germline V gene encodes CDR1 SGHRS and CDR2 YFSETQ. The DNA of the CDR3 is TGCGCCAGCAGCTTTCCTTCATTAGCGGGAAGCTTTTACAATGAGCAGTTCTTC. Residues: CASSFPSLAGSFYNEQFF.

This clone turned up a few times. V gene TRBV6-1 combines with J gene TRBJ2-7; TRBD2 matches at 9 bases. Losses at the gene ends were 3 bases for V and 2 bases for J; bases not matched to a gene: 5. The CDR3 loop spans 15 amino acids. Germline V gives CDR1 MNHNS, CDR2 SASEGT. The CDR3 region is CASSEQAGGPYEQYF. The DNA of the CDR3 is TGTGCCAGCAGTGAGCAAGCGGGAGGACCCTACGAGCAGTACTTC.

This sequence joins TRBV15 and TRBJ2-3; tentatively, D is TRBD2 (6 bases). V was pared by 3 bases and J by 6 bases, with 13 bases between. The germline gives CDR1 LNHNV, CDR2 YYDKDF (reference sequence). This CDR3 is 14 amino acids long. The CDR3 sequence: CATSRGLLQDTQYF. In DNA form, the CDR3 reads TGTGCCACCAGCAGGGGACTGCTCCAGGATACGCAGTATTTT.

The chain combines TRBV5-6 with TRBJ1-2, with TRBD1 matching 9 bases. The junction had 7 bases not matched to a gene; V was cut back by 7 bases and J by 3 bases. Germline CDR1 is SGHDT and CDR2 is YYEEEE. This CDR3 has 14 residues. CDR3 nucleotide sequence: TGTGCCAGCCATAGACAGGGGGGCGACTATGGCTACACCTTC. The encoded protein is CASHRQGGDYGYTF. Combining the CDR3 with reference TRBV5-6 and TRBJ1-2 gives the whole variable domain DAGVTQSPTHLIKTRGQQVTLRCSPKSGHDTVSWYQQALGQGPQFIFQYYEEEERQRGNFPDRFSGHQFPNYSSELNVNALLLGDSALYLCASHRQGGDYGYTFGSGTRLTVV.

The V gene is TRBV10-2, the J gene TRBJ2-7; TRBD1 agrees at 8 bases. This CDR3 is built from 15 residues. V was clipped by 4 bases and J by 5 bases; unmatched bases: 10. Germline V gene lookup returns CDR1 WSHSY and CDR2 SAAADI. The CDR3 coding sequence is TGCGCCAGCAGTGCCGGGACAGGTTCCTACAACGAGCAGTACTTC. It codes for CASSAGTGSYNEQYF.

The V call is TRBV4-1, the J call TRBJ1-5; no reliable D call. Trimming pared 1 base from V and 3 bases from J, leaving 7 bases between. Germline-derived CDR1 and CDR2 are MGHRA and YSYEKL. CDR3 length: 14 amino acids. Here the CDR3 reads CASSQVADNQPQHF. The DNA of the CDR3 is TGCGCCAGCAGCCAAGTCGCAGACAATCAGCCCCAGCATTTT.

The chain joins TRBV6-5 to TRBJ1-1, with D maybe TRBD1 (5 bases). Germline lookup yields CDR1 MNHEY and CDR2 SVGAGI. The CDR3 spans 13 residues. Trimming cost V 8 bases and J 5 bases, with 15 bases left between them. DNA for the CDR3: TGTGCCAGCCTTACAGGTGACTGGACTGAAGCTTTCTTT. This sequence encodes CASLTGDWTEAFF.

The rearrangement uses TRBV2 and TRBJ2-7; the D is unclear. The CDR3 is made up of 14 amino acids. The V end was cut by 1 base, the J end by 2 bases, with 9 bases between. The V gene's germline CDR1 is SNHLY and CDR2 FYNNEI. The CDR3, as DNA: TGTGCCAGCAGTGAAGAGTTCAGCGCCTACGAGCAGTACTTC. It encodes CASSEEFSAYEQYF.

This chain uses TRBV11-2 with TRBJ2-5; TRBD2 agrees at 11 bases. Germline assignment: CDR1 SGHAT and CDR2 FQNNGV. J lost 5 bases, V lost 3 bases, and 2 bases had no gene match. The CDR3 totals 14 residues. The CDR3 DNA follows: TGTGCCAGCAGCTTTAGCGGGAGGGACGAGACCCAGTACTTC. This translates into CASSFSGRDETQYF.

The chain uses TRBV10-1 and TRBJ2-3, with a possible D match to TRBD1 (6 bases). This CDR3 is 14 amino acids long. V was clipped by 5 bases and J by 1 base, with 10 bases between them. Germline V lookup: CDR1 WNHNN, CDR2 SYGVQD (reference sequence). The CDR3 spells CASSKRQGTDTQYF. The CDR3 DNA reads as TGCGCCAGCAGTAAACGACAGGGCACAGATACGCAGTATTTT.

The V gene is TRBV7-2, the J gene TRBJ1-5, with unresolved D. The CDR3 contains 12 residues. CDR1 SGHTA and CDR2 FQGNSA come from the germline V gene. With 3 bases removed from V and 6 bases from J, the gap between germline ends came to 6 bases. CDR3 sequence reads: CASSFPRQPQHF. Written as DNA, the CDR3 is TGTGCCAGCAGCTTCCCCCGTCAGCCCCAGCATTTT.

The chain combines TRBV6-1 with TRBJ2-6, with TRBD2 matching over 7 bases. This CDR3 comprises 15 residues. Germline lookup yields CDR1 MNHNS and CDR2 SASEGT. V lost 8 bases and J lost 4; bases outside the gene matches: 8. In DNA, the CDR3 is TGTGCCAGCTGCCGGGAGGCATGGGGGGCCAACGTCCTGACTTTC. Protein: CASCREAWGANVLTF.